The 22 T cell receptor beta chains given below trace back to one sample, sequenced in a study of CD8 T cells in ankylosing spondylitis. MiXCR, run by TCRdb on the 5' RACE reads, gives a single entry per CDR3 protein. This sample has approximately 100,000 distinct CDR3 sequences, with around 24% found just once. Sequencing input: synovial fluid, either unsorted or a sorted T cell fraction (not recorded which). The receptors were sampled from a male donor with ankylosing spondylitis.

The V call is TRBV3-1, the J call TRBJ1-2, with D tentatively TRBD1 (5 bases). Trimming left V 1 base short and J 4 bases short, with 10 bases between. The CDR3 is 14 amino acids. Germline CDR1 is LGHDT and CDR2 is YNNKEL (reference sequence). CDR3 bases: TGTGCCAGCAGCCAAGGTGCAGGGAGCTATGGCTACACCTTC. Translating it yields CASSQGAGSYGYTF.

The chain joins TRBV2 to TRBJ2-7; 10 nucleotides line up with TRBD1. CDR1 SNHLY and CDR2 FYNNEI come from the germline V gene. V shed 7 bases and J 2 bases; nucleotides not matched to a gene: 8. This CDR3 region has 15 residues. This CDR3 reads CASNDRDRGTYEQYF. The CDR3 region has the DNA TGTGCCAGCAATGACCGGGACAGGGGTACCTACGAGCAGTACTTC.

This clonotype came up many times. This chain joins TRBV6-2 or TRBV6-3 and TRBJ2-5; 14 bases line up with TRBD2. The V segment lost 6 bases and the J segment 4 bases; nucleotides outside the gene matches: 10. Germline-derived CDR1 and CDR2 are MNHEY and SVGEGT. The CDR3 spans 17 residues. In nucleotides, the CDR3 is TGTGCCAGCAGCCGTGGACTAGCGGGAGGAACCGGAGAGACCCAGTACTTC. Translating it yields CASSRGLAGGTGETQYF.

The chain carries TRBV2 and TRBJ2-4, with D maybe TRBD1 (6 bases). With 1 base removed from V and 1 base from J, the gap between germline ends came to 8 bases. Germline V gene lookup returns CDR1 SNHLY and CDR2 FYNNEI. The CDR3 has 15 amino acids. CDR3 in amino acids: CASSEGQGAKNIQYF. CDR3 nucleotide sequence: TGTGCCAGCAGTGAAGGGCAGGGGGCCAAAAACATTCAGTACTTC.

This chain uses TRBV5-1 with TRBJ2-1; D unclear. The V end lost 4 bases, the J end lost 7 bases, and 12 bases lay between the germline ends. Germline values: CDR1 SGHRS, CDR2 YFSETQ. The length of the CDR3 is 13 residues. CDR3 DNA: TGCGCCAGCAGCGAGGTCCGGGCAAATGAGCAGTTCTTC. Its protein product is CASSEVRANEQFF.

The gene calls are TRBV5-1 and TRBJ2-1, with a tentative D call TRBD1 (6 bases). The germline CDR1 and CDR2 sequences are SGHRS and YFSETQ. The CDR3 length is 12 residues. Trimming cost V 6 bases and J 7 bases, with 11 bases left between them. Here the CDR3 DNA reads TGCGCCAGCACCGAACAGGGAAATGAGCAGTTCTTC. Translation gives CASTEQGNEQFF.

This clonotype occurred a few times. The CDR3, as DNA: TGTGCCACCAGTGATTCCGGGACAGGGATTAGAGATACGCAGTATTTT. Its protein is CATSDSGTGIRDTQYF. The V call is TRBV24-1, the J call TRBJ2-3; TRBD1 agrees at 9 bases. The CDR3 extends over 16 amino acids. Germline V CDR1 and CDR2: KGHDR, SFDVKD. Trimming removed 2 bases from V and 5 bases from J; junction bases left unmatched: 7.

This clonotype was counted ten times or more. The chain uses TRBV12-3 or TRBV12-4 and TRBJ2-7; 7 bases agree with TRBD2. The V and J ends lost 6 bases and 2 bases, in that order; junction bases with no gene match: 7. This CDR3 region has 14 residues. The CDR3 spells CASSLTSRAYEQYF. Written as DNA, the CDR3 is TGTGCCAGCAGCCTGACTAGCAGGGCCTACGAGCAGTACTTC.

This clonotype was detected many times. The gene calls are TRBV20-1 and TRBJ2-7; 15 bases fit TRBD2. The CDR3 runs 17 residues. V shed 1 base and J 0 bases; nucleotides not matched to a gene: 4. Germline assignment: CDR1 DFQATT and CDR2 SNEGSKA (reference sequence). The CDR3 protein is CSARGTSGRGSSYEQYF. The CDR3 DNA follows: TGCAGTGCTAGAGGGACTAGCGGGAGGGGGAGCTCCTACGAGCAGTACTTC.

This chain uses TRBV11-2 with TRBJ2-5, with D perhaps given as TRBD1 or TRBD2 (5 bases each). The germline V gene encodes CDR1 SGHAT and CDR2 FQNNGV. Trimming shortened V by 5 bases and J by 5 bases, and 15 bases separated the two germline ends. The CDR3 loop spans 14 amino acids. The DNA for the CDR3 is TGTGCCAGCAGCCCCGGGACCGGAATCGAGACCCAGTACTTC. Amino acids: CASSPGTGIETQYF.

This clonotype was seen more than once but under ten times. The chain employs TRBV6-6 and TRBJ2-7; D is ambiguous. Germline CDR1 and CDR2: MNHNY and SVGAGI (reference sequence). The length of the CDR3 is 12 residues. The ends were cut back, 5 bases at V and 7 bases at J, with 12 bases in the middle. This chain's CDR3 is CASSPKVGEQYV. CDR3 nucleotide sequence: TGTGCCAGCAGTCCCAAAGTAGGAGAGCAGTACGTC.

This clonotype was counted a few times. This chain links TRBV12-3 or TRBV12-4 with TRBJ1-4; D remains unclear. The CDR3 spans 14 residues. The ends were cut back, 4 bases at V and 2 bases at J, with 8 bases in the middle. The CDR3 protein is CASSSAGTNEKLFF. The DNA of the CDR3 is TGTGCCAGCAGTTCTGCGGGGACTAATGAAAAACTGTTTTTT.

This clonotype was counted ten times or more. The chain employs TRBV4-1 and TRBJ2-1, with D perhaps TRBD1 or TRBD2 (6 bases each). CDR3 length: 14 residues. The V end was cut by 8 bases, the J end by 7 bases, with 18 bases between. Germline lookup yields CDR1 MGHRA and CDR2 YSYEKL. The CDR3 spells CASRVTGGGNEQFF. Written as DNA, the CDR3 is TGCGCCAGCCGCGTAACCGGGGGCGGGAATGAGCAGTTCTTC.

Of note for this clonotype: With a much larger clone just one base away, this may be a read error. The V and J genes are TRBV12-3 or TRBV12-4 and TRBJ1-1, with 9 bases identical to TRBD1. Unmatched junction bases numbered 9, after V lost 10 bases and J lost 3 bases. This CDR3 region has 14 residues. The CDR3 DNA reads as TGTGCCAACGACTATGGGGACAGGGACACTGAAGCTTTCTTT. It specifies CANDYGDRDTEAFF.

The chain carries TRBV9 and TRBJ1-4; tentatively, D is TRBD1 (5 bases). Looked up from germline, CDR1 is SGDLS and CDR2 is YYNGEE. The CDR3 has 19 amino acids. Between the trimmed V and J ends, which lost 3 bases and 0 bases, there was a span of 21 bases. The CDR3 sequence: CASSGAGTASTATNEKLFF. DNA for the CDR3: TGTGCCAGCAGCGGAGCCGGGACCGCTTCGACTGCAACTAATGAAAAACTGTTTTTT.

This clonotype has more than one count but fewer than ten. The chain has TRBV20-1 and TRBJ2-6; 13 bases are a match to TRBD2. Germline V lookup: CDR1 DFQATT, CDR2 SNEGSKA (reference sequence). The CDR3 has 18 amino acids. Trimming at V came to 2 bases and at J to 4 bases, leaving 8 bases not matched to a gene. CDR3 nucleotides: TGCAGTGCTAGACCACCGGGACTAGCGGGAATAGGGGCCAACGTCCTGACTTTC. It yields the protein CSARPPGLAGIGANVLTF.

This clonotype was found a few times. J is TRBJ2-1 and V is TRBV12-3 or TRBV12-4; D is unclear. Trimming stripped 5 bases from V and 6 bases from J, with 14 bases between. This CDR3 contains 14 residues. The CDR3 DNA reads as TGTGCCAGCAGTCCTTTGAGATTTTCCAATGAGCAGTTCTTC. It codes for CASSPLRFSNEQFF.

The chain uses TRBV5-5 and TRBJ2-2, with 7 bases lining up with TRBD1. This CDR3 has 12 residues. Germline-derived CDR1 and CDR2 are SGHKS and YYEKEE (reference sequence). Trimming took 4 bases from V and 8 from J; bases not matched to a gene: 2. CDR3 residues: CASSPTGGELFF. The CDR3 coding sequence is TGTGCCAGCAGCCCGACAGGGGGGGAGCTGTTTTTT.

The chain is built from TRBV5-1 and TRBJ2-5; 13 bases agree with TRBD2. Germline CDR1 is SGHRS and CDR2 is YFSETQ. The CDR3 is 14 residues long. The trim removed 4 bases at V and 9 bases at J, leaving 6 bases unmatched. The CDR3 nucleotides are TGCGCCAGCAGCAAGGGACTAGCGGGGCAGCCCCAGTACTTC. Residues: CASSKGLAGQPQYF.

This clonotype was observed a handful of times. This chain joins TRBV7-9 and TRBJ2-2; D is tentatively TRBD1 or TRBD2 (5 bases each). The CDR3 runs to 17 residues. V was cut by 5 bases and J by 0 bases, with 16 bases left in between. Germline values: CDR1 SEHNR, CDR2 FQNEAQ (reference sequence). The CDR3 region is CASSGFLGPANTGELFF. In nucleotides, the CDR3 is TGTGCCAGCAGCGGATTCTTGGGACCCGCGAACACCGGGGAGCTGTTTTTT. Full variable domain (remainder filled in from reference TRBV7-9 and TRBJ2-2): DTGVSQNPRHKITKRGQNVTFRCDPISEHNRLYWYRQTLGQGPEFLTYFQNEAQLEKSRLLSDRFSAERPKGSFSTLEIQRTEQGDSAMYLCASSGFLGPANTGELFFGEGSRLTVL.

The sample holds many counts of this clonotype. The chain carries TRBV7-2 and TRBJ2-3; no clear D. V lost 3 bases to trimming and J lost 6 bases, with 7 bases between them. Germline CDR1 reads SGHTA; CDR2 reads FQGNSA. CDR3 length: 12 residues. The CDR3 region is CASSFSPDTQYF. CDR3 bases: TGTGCCAGCAGCTTTTCTCCTGATACGCAGTATTTT.

This clonotype counts as medium-sized. V gene TRBV20-1 combines with J gene TRBJ2-1, with 9 nucleotides matching TRBD2. Unmatched junction bases numbered 4, after V lost 1 base and J lost 6 bases. Germline values: CDR1 DFQATT, CDR2 SNEGSKA (reference sequence). The CDR3 runs 14 residues. The DNA of the CDR3 is TGCAGTGCTAGAGGTAGCGGGAGCATCAATGAGCAGTTCTTC. It encodes CSARGSGSINEQFF.